A selection of T cell receptor beta chains follows, all from one sample in a study of blood T cell repertoires in COVID-19. Profiling relied on immunoSEQ multiplex PCR, and the TCRdb table lists in-frame clones only, not all of them. The sample includes 200,000 or so clones, less than 85% seen only once; the top ten take 1.8%. Sequenced input: PBMCs or T cells enriched from blood (not recorded which). The receptors stem from a man aged 55 to 69 who had recovered from COVID-19. The conserved cysteine and the conserved F or W are not part of the CDR3 here.

TRBV2	12	TRBJ1-4	ASRSTATNEKLF
TRBV7-9	12	TRBJ1-1	ASSLQRGDTEAF
TRBV4-1	14	TRBJ2-2	ASSQASGANTGELF
TRBV19	15	TRBJ1-3	ASTPAPGGETGNTIY
TRBV3-1/TRBV3-2	13	TRBJ2-6	ASSQGATGANVLT
TRBV5-1	14	TRBJ2-1	ASSLAGTAAGGEQF
TRBV5-1	11	TRBJ1-1	ASSQTTNTEAF
TRBV5-4	12	TRBJ1-1	ASRHRGENTEAF
TRBV18	16	TRBJ1-3	ASSPTGTGGVNGNTIY
TRBV6-5	10	TRBJ1-1	AYGQDNTEAF
TRBV6-2/TRBV6-3	11	TRBJ2-2	ASSYPYTGELF
TRBV11-2	12	TRBJ2-7	ASSPGTGGSEQY
TRBV6-5	13	TRBJ2-5	ASSYSGLAQETQY
TRBV11-2	14	TRBJ2-2	ASSPRTGGATGELF